The text below deals with one T cell receptor beta chain. Its antigen remains unidentified. These data come from a study of long-term antiretroviral therapy in people with HIV. The wider study: The 2015 immediate-ART recommendation came about a decade after the earliest samples.

General study results and limits: Someone took the blood between about 2003 and 2018, maybe while older ART regimens were in use. Within the repertoire, clones expanded before ART were dominant at all time points.

Researchers ran immunoSEQ v3.0 at survey level. Generated by immunoSEQ multiplex PCR, the TCRdb table keeps only in-frame clones and is missing some. The data contain tens of thousands of clones, about 85% of them seen just once; the ten biggest clones take up less than 6%. The CDR3 is 10 amino acids. Germline values: CDR1 LNHDA, CDR2 SQIVND (reference sequence). The V end lost 10 bases, the J end lost 8 bases, and 8 bases lay between the germline ends. Sequenced material: unsorted PBMCs, taken 2.7 years after starting antiretroviral therapy. The chain is built from TRBV19 and TRBJ2-2; D is unclear. The receptor comes from a man aged 40-55 years with HIV. CDR3 residues: CATWAGELFF. CDR3 bases: TGTGCCACCTGGGCTGGGGAGCTGTTTTTT.